The 24 T cell receptor beta chains in this list originate from one sample, sequenced in a study of cytomegalovirus exposure and HLA in healthy donors (dated by TCRdb to the late 2010s). The method behind the library was the immunoSEQ multiplex PCR assay. A mixture of 60 forward primers for TCR Vbeta segments and 13 reverse primers for TCR Jbeta segments was used in the multiplex PCR. TCRdb stores this immuneACCESS table with in-frame sequences only. Part of the clones is absent; in the studies checked, under half of the shortfall reflects unresolved V genes, and no reason is known for the rest. The table for this sample lists roughly 200,000 clones; around 77% of them were counted only once. 2% to 2.5% of the sample is held by the ten biggest clonotypes. Sequencing was done on a sample of PBMCs. The receptors here all came from a man in his sixties in good health and CMV-seronegative.

The gene calls are TRBV6-5 and TRBJ2-1; maybe TRBD2 (5 bases). V was clipped by 5 bases and J by 4 bases, with 15 bases between them. Germline CDR1 MNHEY, CDR2 SVGAGI. This CDR3 spans 15 amino acids. The CDR3 bases are TGTGCCAGCAGTGTTACTAGTTCCCCTTACAATGAGCAGTTCTTC. Protein: CASSVTSSPYNEQFF.

This CDR3 is CASSEALPGETQYF. The CDR3 bases are TGTGCCAGCAGTGAAGCGCTTCCGGGAGAGACCCAGTACTTC. The V gene is TRBV2, the J gene TRBJ2-5; D is unresolved. The CDR3 covers 14 residues. The V gene's germline CDR1 is SNHLY and CDR2 FYNNEI. V lost 0 bases and J 4 bases, leaving 9 bases between the germline ends.

The chain has TRBV28 and TRBJ1-1, with 7 bases fitting TRBD1. CDR1 and CDR2 from the germline V gene are MDHEN and SYDVKM. The CDR3 length is 13 residues. V lost 7 bases, J lost 5 bases, and 7 bases stayed unmatched. CDR3 in amino acids: CASTTTGMTEAFF. DNA for the CDR3: TGTGCCAGCACCACGACAGGGATGACTGAAGCTTTCTTT.

The V and J genes are TRBV9 and TRBJ2-3; unclear D gene. The CDR3 has 14 residues. Trimming left V 0 bases short and J 1 base short, with 6 bases between. Looked up from germline, CDR1 is SGDLS and CDR2 is YYNGEE. CDR3 coding DNA: TGTGCCAGCAGCGTAGACCTAGGCACAGATACGCAGTATTTT. As protein: CASSVDLGTDTQYF.

The genes are TRBV30 and TRBJ2-5; TRBD1 matches at 8 bases. Looked up from germline, CDR1 is GTSNPN and CDR2 is SVGIG (reference sequence). This CDR3 has 14 residues. V was pared by 2 bases and J by 5 bases, with 7 bases of the junction left unmatched. The CDR3 spells CAWSQLSGGETQYF. In DNA form, the CDR3 reads TGTGCCTGGAGTCAACTCTCAGGGGGCGAGACCCAGTACTTC.

The J gene is TRBJ1-2, the V gene TRBV25-1; unclear D gene. CDR1 MGHDK and CDR2 SYGVNS come from the germline V gene. The CDR3 is 13 residues long. V was clipped by 3 bases and J by 5 bases, with 10 bases between them. In DNA form, the CDR3 reads TGTGCCAGCAGTGACGGGAGGATGTATGGCTACACCTTC. Translated, it gives CASSDGRMYGYTF.

The genes are TRBV20-1 and TRBJ1-1, with unresolved D. The germline CDR1 and CDR2 sequences are DFQATT and SNEGSKA (reference sequence). The V gene lost 7 bases and the J gene lost 3 bases, with 9 bases spanning the gap. The CDR3 has 11 residues. The CDR3 sequence is CSVSPDTEAFF. The CDR3 DNA reads TGCAGTGTCAGTCCAGACACTGAAGCTTTCTTT.

The chain uses TRBV2 and TRBJ2-2, with D possibly being TRBD1 (6 bases). The germline gives CDR1 SNHLY, CDR2 FYNNEI. V was clipped by 8 bases and J by 3 bases, with 25 bases between them. The CDR3 sequence is 18 residues long. The DNA for the CDR3 is TGTGCCAGCTCTCAGGGGCAGCTGCTAATGGGAGACACCGGGGAGCTGTTTTTT. It codes for CASSQGQLLMGDTGELFF.

This clone has just a few counts. The chain uses TRBV19 and TRBJ2-1; 8 nucleotides agree with TRBD2. The CDR3 covers 14 residues. The germline CDR1 and CDR2 sequences are LNHDA and SQIVND (reference sequence). With 5 bases clipped from V and 6 bases from J, the junction kept 6 bases outside the gene matches. The CDR3 is CASSGAGVGNEQFF. The DNA for the CDR3 is TGTGCCAGTAGTGGAGCGGGAGTAGGCAATGAGCAGTTCTTC.

This clone occurred once. The genes are TRBV19 and TRBJ2-2; 7 nucleotides line up with TRBD1. V shed 5 bases and J 2 bases; nucleotides not matched to a gene: 5. The CDR3 extends over 15 amino acids. Germline CDR1 and CDR2: LNHDA and SQIVND (reference sequence). In DNA form, the CDR3 reads TGTGCCAGTAGTTCCGGGACAGTCAACACCGGGGAGCTGTTTTTT. Amino acid sequence: CASSSGTVNTGELFF. Combining the CDR3 with reference TRBV19 and TRBJ2-2 gives the whole variable domain DGGITQSPKYLFRKEGQNVTLSCEQNLNHDAMYWYRQDPGQGLRLIYYSQIVNDFQKGDIAEGYSVSREKKESFPLTVTSAQKNPTAFYLCASSSGTVNTGELFFGEGSRLTVL.

The chain is built from TRBV18 and TRBJ2-2; weak D call: TRBD1 (6 bases). V lost 3 bases, J lost 0 bases, and 11 bases lay in between. This CDR3 comprises 16 residues. From germline, CDR1 is KGHSH and CDR2 LQKENI. CDR3 DNA sequence: TGTGCCAGCTCACCCCGGGACACAGCGAACACCGGGGAGCTGTTTTTT. Protein: CASSPRDTANTGELFF.

The chain joins TRBV6-4 to TRBJ1-2; 9 bases align to TRBD1. The germline V gene encodes CDR1 MRHNA and CDR2 SNTAGT. The CDR3 is 15 amino acids. Trimming at V came to 6 bases and at J to 2 bases, leaving 7 bases not matched to a gene. CDR3 nucleotides: TGTGCCAGCAGGGAAGGGACAGGGTGGAACTATGGCTACACCTTC. Residues: CASREGTGWNYGYTF.

The chain recombines TRBV6-6 with TRBJ1-2; tentatively, D is TRBD1 (6 bases). CDR1 is MNHNY and CDR2 is SVGAGI in the germline V gene (reference sequence). The CDR3 has 15 amino acids. V lost 6 bases and J lost 5, with 19 bases in between. The CDR3 DNA sequence: TGTGCCAGCAGCCGACAGACAGGCGGTGGATATGGCTACACCTTC. Translation: CASSRQTGGGYGYTF.

A single count supports this clone. The chain combines TRBV30 with TRBJ2-2; 7 bases line up with TRBD2. V gave up 3 bases and J gave up 3 bases; unmatched junction bases: 4. CDR3 length equals 14 residues. Germline CDR1 and CDR2: GTSNPN and SVGIG (reference sequence). The CDR3 reads CAWRAGAYTGELFF. CDR3 DNA: TGTGCCTGGAGGGCGGGAGCGTACACCGGGGAGCTGTTTTTT.

The rearrangement uses TRBV5-1 and TRBJ2-5; 7 bases agree with TRBD2. The trim removed 0 bases at V and 5 bases at J, leaving 1 base unmatched. The CDR3 loop spans 13 amino acids. CDR1 and CDR2 from the germline V gene are SGHRS and YFSETQ. The CDR3 DNA reads as TGCGCCAGCAGCTTGGTGGGGGGGGAGACCCAGTACTTC. It yields the protein CASSLVGGETQYF.

This clone was seen a few times. The chain employs TRBV9 and TRBJ1-3; TRBD1 agrees at 8 bases. This CDR3 is built from 15 residues. The germline CDR1 and CDR2 sequences are SGDLS and YYNGEE. With 0 bases clipped from V and 2 bases from J, the junction kept 1 base outside the gene matches. CDR3 bases: TGTGCCAGCAGCGTAGAACAGGGGGCTGGAAACACCATATATTTT. It codes for CASSVEQGAGNTIYF.

This chain joins TRBV30 and TRBJ1-3; tentative D call: TRBD1 (5 bases). The germline V gene has CDR1 GTSNPN and CDR2 SVGIG (reference sequence). The CDR3 has 14 residues. The ends were cut back, 5 bases at V and 0 bases at J, with 11 bases in the middle. The CDR3 loop reads CAWGRGGSGNTIYF. CDR3 in DNA: TGTGCCTGGGGGAGGGGCGGCTCTGGAAACACCATATATTTT.

V usage is TRBV10-3 and J usage is TRBJ1-1; D is unclear. The CDR3 spans 12 residues. V lost 2 bases, J lost 2 bases, and 3 bases lay in between. CDR1 is ENHRY and CDR2 is SYGVKD in the germline V gene. In DNA form, the CDR3 reads TGTGCCATCAGTGAGCTAAACACTGAAGCTTTCTTT. This gives the protein CAISELNTEAFF.

The rearrangement links TRBV6-5 to TRBJ1-3; 9 bases are a match to TRBD1. J lost 2 bases, V lost 7 bases, and 6 bases had no gene match. This CDR3 region has 15 residues. Germline CDR1 reads MNHEY; CDR2 reads SVGAGI. CDR3 in amino acids: CASKDTGGTGNTIYF. The CDR3 region has the DNA TGTGCCAGCAAGGATACAGGGGGCACTGGAAACACCATATATTTT.

CDR3 loop: CATARGGWATDTQYF. Here the CDR3 DNA reads TGTGCCACCGCGAGGGGAGGTTGGGCCACAGATACGCAGTATTTT. The V and J genes are TRBV2 and TRBJ2-3; D perhaps matches TRBD2 (6 bases). The germline gives CDR1 SNHLY, CDR2 FYNNEI. The CDR3 totals 15 residues. Trimming stripped 10 bases from V and 2 bases from J, with 19 bases between.

The genes are TRBV9 and TRBJ1-1, with 7 bases that match TRBD1. There are 19 residues in the CDR3. Germline lookup yields CDR1 SGDLS and CDR2 YYNGEE. V lost 1 base, J lost 3 bases, and 18 bases stayed unmatched. CDR3 protein: CASSVRGTDPSLGDTEAFF. DNA of the CDR3: TGTGCCAGCAGCGTAAGAGGGACAGACCCCTCCCTGGGGGACACTGAAGCTTTCTTT.

This clone turned up a few times. The chain carries TRBV7-9 and TRBJ2-7; weak D call: TRBD1 (6 bases). CDR1 is SEHNR and CDR2 is FQNEAQ in the germline V gene (reference sequence). The CDR3 extends over 16 amino acids. V lost 5 bases and J 1 base, leaving 18 bases between the germline ends. The CDR3 loop is CASSIPQGRESYEQYF. In DNA, the CDR3 is TGTGCCAGCAGCATTCCCCAGGGGCGAGAGTCCTACGAGCAGTACTTC.

The CDR3 is CASSHRSQTDEYF. DNA of the CDR3: TGTGCCAGCAGCCACCGCAGCCAGACAGACGAATACTTC. The chain has TRBV5-4 and TRBJ2-7, with D perhaps matching TRBD1 (5 bases). CDR1 and CDR2 (germline): SGHNT, YYREEE (reference sequence). The CDR3 spans 13 residues. The V end was cut by 4 bases, the J end by 13 bases, with 21 bases between.

In the case of this clone: The junction shows a germline mismatch at one end, possibly a read error. This rearrangement joins TRBV6-1 to TRBJ1-2; 7 bases agree with TRBD1. Germline loops: CDR1 MNHNS, CDR2 SASEGT. The CDR3 is 14 residues long. CDR3 DNA sequence: TGTGCCAGCAGTAGTTCAGGGACAGTCTATAGCTACACCTTC. This sequence encodes CASSSSGTVYSYTF.